The clone carrying this T cell receptor (beta chain) has a handful of counts. Its target is not known. Trimming removed 6 bases from V and 4 bases from J, with 11 bases in between. CDR1 and CDR2 (germline): MNHNY, SVGAGI (reference sequence). This CDR3 contains 13 residues. UMIs and sample barcodes were carried by the TCR alpha and TCR beta cDNA libraries that 5'RACE produced using constant-segment primers. TCRdb re-called the 5' RACE reads with MiXCR, one entry per CDR3 protein. The sample lists about 14,000 distinct CDR3 sequences, approximately 19% seen once, with around half in the top ten. This sample is part of a study of T-cell memory formation after mild COVID-19. Study conclusions and caveats: Proof of SARS-CoV-2 specificity was absent for the second-wave clones that crested on day 37. Whereas later expanders leaned CD4+, clones contracting day 15 to 85 showed a balanced CD4/CD8 makeup. Some responding clones appeared in pre-infection memory, suggesting cross-reactive memory joined.

Sequencing was done on a sample of PBMCs or a T cell subset sorted from them (not recorded which). This chain joins TRBV6-6 and TRBJ2-3; D remains unclear. This TCR derives from an adult woman who had mild COVID-19 (a few samples of this study predate the infection). Cell type and time point are not known. The chain's CDR3 is CASSADTADTQYF. CDR3 in DNA: TGTGCCAGCAGCGCAGATACCGCAGATACGCAGTATTTT.